The 28 T cell receptor beta chains reported below all come from one sample, sequenced in a study of shared clonotypes between healthy human individuals. Naive CD8 cells lacked CD45RO, underwent positive selection for CCR7 and left out terminally differentiated effector memory CD45RA+ cells. Here immunoSEQ multiplex PCR was the method, and the copy in TCRdb shows in-frame clones only, minus some. The repertoire holds approximately 720,000 clones, with around 92% as singletons. Material for sequencing was naive CD8+ T cells sorted from blood. The origin of the receptors is a man younger than 45 in good health.

V and J are TRBV13 and TRBJ2-7; the match to TRBD1 covers 8 bases. Germline V gene lookup returns CDR1 PRHDT and CDR2 FYEKMQ (reference sequence). The CDR3 consists of 14 residues. Unmatched junction bases numbered 4, after V lost 3 bases and J lost 3 bases. The CDR3 region is CASSLGTGHYEQYF. Written as DNA, the CDR3 is TGTGCCAGCAGCTTGGGGACAGGTCACTACGAGCAGTACTTC.

The rearrangement uses TRBV27 and TRBJ2-1, with D maybe TRBD2 (5 bases). V gave up 5 bases and J gave up 4 bases, with 15 bases separating them. The germline gives CDR1 MNHEY, CDR2 SMNVEV (reference sequence). This CDR3 comprises 15 residues. CDR3 nucleotide sequence: TGTGCCAGCAGTCTAAAGCGGACCCCTTACAATGAGCAGTTCTTC. Protein product: CASSLKRTPYNEQFF.

The V and J genes are TRBV29-1 and TRBJ1-1, with TRBD1 matching 7 bases. Trimming cost V 1 base and J 4 bases; bases outside gene matches: 6. Germline values: CDR1 SQVTM, CDR2 ANQGSEA. The CDR3 loop spans 14 amino acids. CDR3 residues: CSVEGLQGGTEAFF. The DNA for the CDR3 is TGCAGCGTTGAAGGCCTTCAGGGGGGCACTGAAGCTTTCTTT.

V gene TRBV6-4 combines with J gene TRBJ2-1; D remains unclear. V lost 4 bases to trimming and J lost 4 bases, with 14 bases between them. The CDR3 covers 15 residues. CDR1 and CDR2 (germline): MRHNA, SNTAGT. CDR3 DNA sequence: TGTGCCAGCAGTGTAACCGCTAACCGATACAATGAGCAGTTCTTC. Translated: CASSVTANRYNEQFF.

The chain carries TRBV7-9 and TRBJ2-4; 10 bases are a match to TRBD1. Trimming removed 5 bases from V and 10 bases from J; junction bases left unmatched: 8. Per the germline V gene, CDR1 is SEHNR and CDR2 is FQNEAQ (reference sequence). This CDR3 spans 14 amino acids. The CDR3 coding sequence is TGTGCCAGCAGCCTCCCGGGACAGGGGATGATTCAGTACTTC. This encodes CASSLPGQGMIQYF. Drawing the rest from reference TRBV7-9 and TRBJ2-4, the complete variable domain is DTGVSQNPRHKITKRGQNVTFRCDPISEHNRLYWYRQTLGQGPEFLTYFQNEAQLEKSRLLSDRFSAERPKGSFSTLEIQRTEQGDSAMYLCASSLPGQGMIQYFGAGTRLSVL.

The gene calls are TRBV14 and TRBJ2-2; a possible D gene is TRBD1 (6 bases). The CDR3 loop spans 17 amino acids. Germline V lookup: CDR1 SGHDN, CDR2 FVKESK. V was clipped by 3 bases and J by 0 bases, with 14 bases between them. The CDR3 DNA sequence: TGTGCCAGCAGCCACTTCACAGGGAGTTCGAACACCGGGGAGCTGTTTTTT. Protein sequence: CASSHFTGSSNTGELFF.

V is TRBV4-3 and J is TRBJ2-7, with TRBD1 matching over 8 bases. Germline loops: CDR1 LGHNA, CDR2 YSLEER. With V trimmed by 0 bases and J by 1 base, 5 bases remained unmatched. The CDR3 loop spans 16 amino acids. Written as DNA, the CDR3 is TGCGCCAGCAGCCAAGATATTAGGACAGGGTCCTACGAGCAGTACTTC. Its translation is CASSQDIRTGSYEQYF.

The genes are TRBV14 and TRBJ2-2, with TRBD1 matching over 7 bases. J lost 3 bases, V lost 4 bases, and 5 bases had no gene match. Germline V gene data show CDR1 as SGHDN and CDR2 as FVKESK. This CDR3 comprises 15 residues. The CDR3 loop reads CASSLTTGYTGELFF. In DNA form, the CDR3 reads TGTGCCAGCAGCCTTACGACAGGGTACACCGGGGAGCTGTTTTTT.

The chain carries TRBV7-9 and TRBJ2-3; TRBD2 agrees at 14 bases. The CDR3 sequence is 19 residues long. Germline V lookup: CDR1 SEHNR, CDR2 FQNEAQ (reference sequence). V was clipped by 0 bases and J by 6 bases; unmatched bases: 11. CDR3 residues: CASSLAYGTSGRVADTQYF. DNA for the CDR3: TGTGCCAGCAGCTTAGCCTACGGGACTAGCGGGAGAGTGGCCGATACGCAGTATTTT.

The chain is built from TRBV7-9 and TRBJ2-7, with TRBD1 matching 7 bases. V lost 11 bases, J lost 2 bases, and 6 bases stayed unmatched. This CDR3 comprises 12 residues. Germline lookup yields CDR1 SEHNR and CDR2 FQNEAQ (reference sequence). The CDR3, as DNA: TGTGCCGCCGGGACAGATGCCTACGAGCAGTACTTC. Its translation is CAAGTDAYEQYF.

The chain combines TRBV27 with TRBJ2-1; TRBD2 matches at 9 bases. This CDR3 is built from 14 residues. Trimming cost V 2 bases and J 7 bases; bases outside gene matches: 3. Germline lookup yields CDR1 MNHEY and CDR2 SMNVEV (reference sequence). Here the CDR3 DNA reads TGTGCCAGCAGTTTAGCGGGAGGGGGGAATGAGCAGTTCTTC. Protein: CASSLAGGGNEQFF.

The rearrangement uses TRBV27 and TRBJ1-1, with a possible D match to TRBD1 (5 bases). Germline V CDR1 and CDR2: MNHEY, SMNVEV (reference sequence). V lost 6 bases, J lost 1 base, and 9 bases lay in between. The CDR3 spans 13 residues. The CDR3 protein is CASSIGANTEAFF. The CDR3 DNA sequence: TGTGCCAGCAGCATCGGGGCGAACACTGAAGCTTTCTTT.

The chain recombines TRBV29-1 with TRBJ1-1, with no clear D. The CDR3 extends over 12 amino acids. Germline V gene data show CDR1 as SQVTM and CDR2 as ANQGSEA. Trimming left V 5 bases short and J 2 bases short, with 9 bases between. CDR3 sequence reads: CSVRLTNTEAFF. The CDR3 coding sequence is TGCAGCGTTAGATTGACCAACACTGAAGCTTTCTTT.

The chain links TRBV5-5 to TRBJ1-5, with a tentative D call TRBD1 (6 bases). Germline V gives CDR1 SGHKS, CDR2 YYEKEE (reference sequence). V lost 2 bases to trimming and J lost 3 bases, with 15 bases between them. The CDR3 is made up of 16 amino acids. CDR3 bases: TGTGCCAGCAGCTTACTCTGGACAGATATCAATCAGCCCCAGCATTTT. Amino acid sequence: CASSLLWTDINQPQHF.

The CDR3: CAISESRETQYF. CDR3 bases: TGTGCCATCAGTGAGTCCAGAGAGACCCAGTACTTC. The chain employs TRBV10-3 and TRBJ2-5; D call uncertain. The V gene's germline CDR1 is ENHRY and CDR2 SYGVKD. The V and J ends lost 0 bases and 4 bases respectively, with 3 bases between them. The CDR3 is made up of 12 amino acids.

The chain couples TRBV5-6 to TRBJ2-7, with 8 positions matching TRBD2. Germline CDR1 and CDR2: SGHDT and YYEEEE. This CDR3 spans 13 amino acids. The junction had 3 bases not matched to a gene; V was cut back by 4 bases and J by 3 bases. In DNA, the CDR3 is TGTGCCAGCAGCCCGGGGGGGGTCTACGAGCAGTACTTC. Encoded protein: CASSPGGVYEQYF.

The rearrangement joins TRBV18 to TRBJ1-2, with TRBD1 matching 8 bases. Germline CDR1 KGHSH, CDR2 LQKENI. The V segment lost 0 bases and the J segment 8 bases; nucleotides outside the gene matches: 5. The CDR3 contains 14 residues. DNA for the CDR3: TGTGCCAGCTCACCACCGAACAGGGGGAGCGGCTACACCTTC. Translated, it gives CASSPPNRGSGYTF.

The sample holds one count of this clone. This chain links TRBV6-1 with TRBJ1-1; a possible D gene is TRBD1 (5 bases). This CDR3 spans 14 amino acids. Germline V CDR1 and CDR2: MNHNS, SASEGT. Trimming cost V 6 bases and J 4 bases, with 15 bases left between them. CDR3 DNA sequence: TGTGCCAGCAGCTCCTCGGGGCGGCTCACTGAAGCTTTCTTT. It codes for CASSSSGRLTEAFF.

This rearrangement joins TRBV7-9 to TRBJ1-1; D not certain. The V and J ends lost 2 bases and 6 bases respectively, with 13 bases between them. The CDR3 has 14 amino acids. Germline V lookup: CDR1 SEHNR, CDR2 FQNEAQ (reference sequence). Here the CDR3 DNA reads TGTGCCAGCAGCTTACCGCCTCCGATGGCTGAAGCTTTCTTT. Its translation: CASSLPPPMAEAFF.

This clone showed up just a few times. In DNA, the CDR3 is TGTGCCAGCAGTGAACGGGCGGGAGGCTACCCAGATACGCAGTATTTT. Translation gives CASSERAGGYPDTQYF. The rearrangement joins TRBV6-1 to TRBJ2-3, with 8 bases lining up with TRBD2. With 2 bases clipped from V and 4 bases from J, the junction kept 8 bases outside the gene matches. The CDR3 runs 16 residues. CDR1 MNHNS and CDR2 SASEGT come from the germline V gene.

The chain links TRBV11-2 to TRBJ1-4, with 7 bases lining up with TRBD1. The CDR3 runs to 15 residues. The V segment lost 3 bases and the J segment 2 bases; nucleotides outside the gene matches: 3. From germline, CDR1 is SGHAT and CDR2 FQNNGV. This CDR3 is CASSFLQGTNEKLFF. CDR3 sequence (DNA): TGTGCCAGCAGCTTTTTACAGGGGACTAATGAAAAACTGTTTTTT.

Only a few counts were recorded for this clone. The chain couples TRBV18 to TRBJ1-5; 11 nucleotides match TRBD1. CDR1 and CDR2 (germline): KGHSH, LQKENI. The CDR3 has 16 amino acids. V was clipped by 2 bases and J by 0 bases; unmatched bases: 0. The CDR3 nucleotides read TGTGCCAGCTCACCAGGACAGGGGGCTAGCAATCAGCCCCAGCATTTT. As protein: CASSPGQGASNQPQHF.

The chain links TRBV7-9 to TRBJ2-7; the D gene is possibly TRBD1 (6 bases). V lost 5 bases to trimming and J lost 3 bases, with 17 bases between them. The CDR3 loop spans 15 amino acids. Germline V gives CDR1 SEHNR, CDR2 FQNEAQ (reference sequence). The CDR3 protein is CASSNINRDDYEQYF. In DNA, the CDR3 is TGTGCCAGCAGCAATATAAACAGGGACGACTACGAGCAGTACTTC. The full variable domain, its missing parts supplied by reference TRBV7-9 and TRBJ2-7, is DTGVSQNPRHKITKRGQNVTFRCDPISEHNRLYWYRQTLGQGPEFLTYFQNEAQLEKSRLLSDRFSAERPKGSFSTLEIQRTEQGDSAMYLCASSNINRDDYEQYFGPGTRLTVT.

This chain links TRBV9 with TRBJ2-7, with D possibly TRBD1 on 5 matching bases. In germline, CDR1 is SGDLS, CDR2 YYNGEE. The CDR3 runs to 14 residues. Trimming pared 4 bases from V and 6 bases from J, leaving 17 bases between. The CDR3 sequence is CASSHTARVSEQYF. The CDR3 region has the DNA TGTGCCAGCAGCCACACGGCCAGGGTCTCCGAGCAGTACTTC.

The rearrangement joins TRBV7-9 to TRBJ1-5; no definite D call. This CDR3 has 15 amino acids. Trimming shortened V by 5 bases and J by 3 bases, and 14 bases separated the two germline ends. Germline V gene data show CDR1 as SEHNR and CDR2 as FQNEAQ (reference sequence). The CDR3 coding sequence is TGTGCCAGCAGCGTTAGGTCCGGAGTCAATCAGCCCCAGCATTTT. Amino acids: CASSVRSGVNQPQHF.

This chain links TRBV6-1 with TRBJ2-1; D gene uncertain. Trimming removed 6 bases at V and 8 bases at J, with 11 bases between. CDR3 size: 12 residues. Germline CDR1 MNHNS, CDR2 SASEGT. The CDR3 DNA reads TGTGCCAGCAGCCTTGGAGCGCATGAGCAGTTCTTC. Amino acids: CASSLGAHEQFF.

The chain joins TRBV27 to TRBJ2-7, with 8 bases matching TRBD1. Germline trimming cut 4 bases from V and 3 bases from J; bases unmatched to any gene: 5. The CDR3 consists of 14 residues. Per the germline V gene, CDR1 is MNHEY and CDR2 is SMNVEV (reference sequence). CDR3 sequence reads: CASSSDRALYEQYF. The CDR3 coding sequence is TGTGCCAGCAGTTCGGACAGGGCCCTCTACGAGCAGTACTTC.

The rearrangement uses TRBV10-2 and TRBJ2-2; D gene uncertain. The CDR3 extends over 13 amino acids. The V gene's germline CDR1 is WSHSY and CDR2 SAAADI. V lost 3 bases and J 0 bases, leaving 2 bases between the germline ends. CDR3 region: CASSDPNTGELFF. Here the CDR3 DNA reads TGCGCCAGCAGTGACCCGAACACCGGGGAGCTGTTTTTT.